The source of this T cell receptor beta chain is a study of PD-1 blockade in classical Hodgkin lymphoma. Sequencing used immunoSEQ multiplex PCR; TCRdb keeps in-frame clones, though not all of them. Here the sample spans more than 35,000 clones, 85% to 90% being singletons. On this clone itself: Its specificity is not known.

Study-level results: After ASCT, patients who started nivolumab under 1 year later were excluded. A reduction in baseline TCR diversity was reportedly seen in newly diagnosed patients relative to healthy donors. The diversity seen at baseline in complete responders resembled that of newly diagnosed patients. By cycle point C4D1, TCR diversity had risen significantly in CD4+ cells (but not CD8+ cells).

The CDR3 covers 14 residues. V was trimmed by 1 base and J by 5 bases, leaving 13 bases between them. In germline, CDR1 is SGHRS, CDR2 YFSETQ. Each patient relapsed following autologous stem cell transplantation, and prior brentuximab vedotin exposure differed. The TCR sequence derives from a human donor with classical Hodgkin lymphoma. The rearrangement uses TRBV5-1 and TRBJ2-7; D might be TRBD1 (5 bases). This specimen was peripheral blood mononuclear cells (PBMCs), taken before the second cycle of nivolumab. The CDR3 nucleotides read TGCGCCAGCAGCTTGTCAGGGAAAGTGAACGAGCAGTACTTC. It is translated as CASSLSGKVNEQYF.